This is a list of T cell receptor beta chains from one sample in a study of cytomegalovirus exposure and HLA in healthy donors. Produced via immunoSEQ multiplex PCR; TCRdb's table is partial and in-frame only. The table lists approximately 210,000 clones, around 87% of them singletons. Sequencing was done on a sample of PBMCs. These receptor sequences come from a man under 40 in good health and CMV-seronegative. CDR3s include the opening cysteine and the closing phenylalanine or tryptophan. A D gene is named only where the DNA matches it firmly. Rows give clone size only sometimes, using once, few, many, or a class for an expanded clone.

>TRBJ2-2|once|TRBV14|-
TGTGCCAGCAGCCAAGACCTACAGAGAGGGGGGGTCGGGGAGCTGTTTTTT
CASSQDLQRGGVGELFF
>TRBJ1-6|-|TRBV14|TRBD1
TGTGCCAGCAGCCAAGATCAGGGGGCGGATTCACCCCTCCACTTT
CASSQDQGADSPLHF
>TRBJ2-1|-|TRBV6-5|TRBD1
TGTGCCAGCAGAAGACAGGGGTCCTACAATGAGCAGTTCTTC
CASRRQGSYNEQFF
>TRBJ2-7|few|TRBV7-6|TRBD1
TGTGCCAGCAGCTTAGGTGCGGGACAGGTCTACGAGCAGTACTTC
CASSLGAGQVYEQYF
>TRBJ2-1|few|TRBV30|TRBD2
TGTGCCTGGAACCGACGGGCTAGCGGGAGGGCCTTAAATGAGCAGTTCTTC
CAWNRRASGRALNEQFF
>TRBJ2-7|-|TRBV30|TRBD2
TGTGCCTGGAGCCCGGCCGGGGCGGGAGGCGAAGAGCAGTACTTC
CAWSPAGAGGEEQYF
>TRBJ2-3|-|TRBV16|TRBD2
TGTGCCAGCAGCCAATCTTCGCTAGCGGGAGCTACGCAGTATTTT
CASSQSSLAGATQYF
>TRBJ2-7|few|TRBV28|TRBD2
TGTGCCAGCAGTCCAGAGACTAGCGGGAGGGCCTACGAGCAGTACTTC
CASSPETSGRAYEQYF
>TRBJ1-1|-|TRBV27|-
TGTGCCAGCAGTTTCGGTGGTTGGGAGGAAGCTTTCTTT
CASSFGGWEEAFF
>TRBJ1-3|once|TRBV7-2|-
TGTGCCAGCAGCTTATCAGGGTTTGGAAACACCATATATTTT
CASSLSGFGNTIYF
>TRBJ2-1|-|TRBV7-2|-
TGTGCCAGCAGGCCCCTAGCGTGGGACTACAATGAGCAGTTCTTC
CASRPLAWDYNEQFF
>TRBJ2-3|medium-sized|TRBV19|-
TGTGCCAGTGAAGAACCGGGACACCGCACAGATACGCAGTATTTT
CASEEPGHRTDTQYF
>TRBJ2-3|-|TRBV7-2|-
TGTGCCAGCAGCGTACAGCTCACGACGCAGTATTTT
CASSVQLTTQYF
>TRBJ2-3|-|TRBV7-9|TRBD2
TGTGCCAGCAGCCCAAAACGCCGGATGGCGGGAGGATCAGATACGCAGTATTTT
CASSPKRRMAGGSDTQYF
>TRBJ2-1|once|TRBV6-5|-
TGTGCCAGCAGTTACCCTCAAGGTGGCAGGGTCAATGAGCAGTTCTTC
CASSYPQGGRVNEQFF
>TRBJ2-1|-|TRBV5-4|-
TGTGCCAGCAGCCTACGGGGGAGCAGGGGGTACGATGAGCAGTTCTTC
CASSLRGSRGYDEQFF
>TRBJ2-7|-|TRBV7-2|-
TGTGCCAGCAGCTTTGCCGGGAGCACCTACGAGCAGTACTTC
CASSFAGSTYEQYF
>TRBJ1-2|-|TRBV28|-
TGTGCCAGCAAAACAGGGAACGACTATGGCTACACCTTC
CASKTGNDYGYTF
>TRBJ2-7|once|TRBV28|-
TGTGCCAGCAGTATCCGTACAGGGAAGTCCTACGAGCAGTACTTC
CASSIRTGKSYEQYF
>TRBJ2-3|-|TRBV9|TRBD1
TGTGCCAGCGCGGGACAGGGCACAGATACGCAGTATTTT
CASAGQGTDTQYF
>TRBJ2-7|-|TRBV5-6|TRBD1
TGTGCCAGCAGCTACCGGGACAGGGTGTACGAGCAGTACTTC
CASSYRDRVYEQYF
>TRBJ2-2|-|TRBV28|-
TGTGCCAGCAGTCCCTGGAAGACAGTGAACACCGGGGAGCTGTTTTTT
CASSPWKTVNTGELFF
>TRBJ1-2|once|TRBV6-6|-
TGTGCCAGCAGTTCCGGGGGTGACTATGGCTACACCTTC
CASSSGGDYGYTF
>TRBJ1-5|-|TRBV28|-
TGTGCCAGTTCTCCCATGGGGGGGGATAGCAATCAGCCCCAGCATTTT
CASSPMGGDSNQPQHF
>TRBJ2-7|-|TRBV5-1|TRBD1
TGCGCCAGCAGCCCCGGGACAGCCTACGAGCAGTACTTC
CASSPGTAYEQYF
>TRBJ2-3|-|TRBV7-2|-
TGTGCCAGCAGCCCGGGCGGTAGAAGGGGCATAGATACGCAGTATTTT
CASSPGGRRGIDTQYF
>TRBJ2-6|-|TRBV5-1|TRBD1
TGCGCCAGCAGCTTGGATTACGGGACAGCGGCGTGGGCCAACGTCCTGACTTTC
CASSLDYGTAAWANVLTF
>TRBJ2-3|-|TRBV15|TRBD2
TGTGCCACCAGCAGAGCGGGAGGGAGCACAGATACGCAGTATTTT
CATSRAGGSTDTQYF
>TRBJ2-3|-|TRBV7-9|-
TGTGCCAGCAGCTTGGAGGATACGCAGTATTTT
CASSLEDTQYF